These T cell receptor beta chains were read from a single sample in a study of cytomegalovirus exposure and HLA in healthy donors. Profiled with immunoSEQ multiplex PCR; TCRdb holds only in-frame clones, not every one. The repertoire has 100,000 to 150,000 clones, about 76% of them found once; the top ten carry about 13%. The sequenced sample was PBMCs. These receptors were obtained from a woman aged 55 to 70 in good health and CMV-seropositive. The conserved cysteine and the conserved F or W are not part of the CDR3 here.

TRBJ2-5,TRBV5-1,ASSLSPPGTSGDNQETQY
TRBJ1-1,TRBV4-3,ASKLQTGSGTEAF
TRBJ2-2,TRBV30,AWSDRTGELF
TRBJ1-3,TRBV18,ASSRDTRDTIY
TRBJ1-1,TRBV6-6,ASSPEAGGRTDEAF
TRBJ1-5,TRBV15,ATSRLGQYSNQPQH
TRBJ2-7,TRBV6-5,ASSYLGQRYEQY
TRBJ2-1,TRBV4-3,ASSQDGQGAYNEQF
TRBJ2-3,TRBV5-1,ASSSISTDTQY
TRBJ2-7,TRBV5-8,ASSGGTGRGAYEQY
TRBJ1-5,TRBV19,ASSKARTGGQPQH
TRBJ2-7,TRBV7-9,ASSLSGGEQY
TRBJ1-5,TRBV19,ASSLGSVANSNQPQH
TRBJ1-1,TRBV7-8,ASSLLSQGFFGAF
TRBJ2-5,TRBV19,ASRDRGQETQY
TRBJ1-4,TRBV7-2,ASSLATQGAWEKLF
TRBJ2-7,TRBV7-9,ASSSNYEQY
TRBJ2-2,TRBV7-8,ASSPLGGKNTGELF
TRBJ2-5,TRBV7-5,ARSPEVEGLGQETQY
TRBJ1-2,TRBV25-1,ASSGTGVNGYT
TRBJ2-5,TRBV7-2,ASSLWRTRTQETQY
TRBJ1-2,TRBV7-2,ASSPPPPGQIYGYT
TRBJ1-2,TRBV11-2,ASSLTSDNYGYT
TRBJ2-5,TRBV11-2,ASSLSETGAWETQY
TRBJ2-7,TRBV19,ASSRQGAFYEQY
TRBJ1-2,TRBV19,ASTGQSTLDYGYT
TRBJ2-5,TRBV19,ASSSRGSHRETQY
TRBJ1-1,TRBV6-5,AIESGTGTF
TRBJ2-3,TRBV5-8,ASLDRGNTDTQY
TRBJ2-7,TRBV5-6,ASSKGQPYEQY
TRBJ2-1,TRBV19,ASSAPGLLAYNEQF
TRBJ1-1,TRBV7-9,ASSPVRGTNTEAF
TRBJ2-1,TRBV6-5,ASSYSSGVNEQF
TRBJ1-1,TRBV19,ASSKSTGSEAF
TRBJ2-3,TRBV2,ASSGASGFTDTQY
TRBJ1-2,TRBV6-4,ASGWENGYGYT
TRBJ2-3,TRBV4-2,ASSQDTNPPRITQY
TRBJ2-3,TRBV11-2,ASSVKDTQY
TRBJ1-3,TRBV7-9,ATPGDSGNTIY
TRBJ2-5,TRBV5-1,ASSEVLAGGQETQY
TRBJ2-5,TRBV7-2,ASSLGGSVQETQY
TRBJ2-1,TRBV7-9,ASSLESGIF
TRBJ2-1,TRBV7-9,AAPGGTGGPNEQF
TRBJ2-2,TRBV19,ASRTGQANTGELF
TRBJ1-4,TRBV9,ASSVPTPRDHRGPGEKLF
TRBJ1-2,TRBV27,ASSLDRTGTRHGYT
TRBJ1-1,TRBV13,ASSPQGQSLNTEAF
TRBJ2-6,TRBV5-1,ASSLMEGTSGANVLT
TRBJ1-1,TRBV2,ASSVRGVSSEAF
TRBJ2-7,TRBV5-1,ASRSDNSYEQY
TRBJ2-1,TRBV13,ASSSSGRPDNEQF
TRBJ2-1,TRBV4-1,ASSPGLSSYNEQF
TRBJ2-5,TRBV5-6,ASSRRASGRFQETQY
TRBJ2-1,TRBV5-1,ASSLGRTSGTPRGQF
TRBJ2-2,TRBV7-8,ASIPRTSGGAGTGELF
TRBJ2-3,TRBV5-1,ASSSPGTDTQY
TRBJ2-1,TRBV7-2,ASSSVSRGRRDEQF
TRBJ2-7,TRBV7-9,ASSPPSYEQY
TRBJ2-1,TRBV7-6,ASSVTSSGGPEQF